The 10 T cell receptor beta chains in this list originate from one sample, sequenced in a study of blood T cell repertoires in COVID-19. Only in-frame clones appear in the TCRdb table, and some are missing; sequencing was by immunoSEQ multiplex PCR. The table shows 150,000 to 200,000 clones, with approximately 82% occurring only once. Sequenced sample: PBMCs or T cells enriched from blood (not recorded which). Every receptor here comes from a woman between 55 and 75 years old with acute COVID-19.

V gene TRBV6-2 or TRBV6-3 combines with J gene TRBJ1-5; the match to TRBD1 covers 9 bases. The CDR3 totals 17 residues. Losses at the gene ends were 5 bases for V and 5 bases for J; bases not matched to a gene: 13. Germline V gene sequence: CDR1 MNHEY, CDR2 SVGEGT. This chain's CDR3 is CASSTGTGTAADQPQHF. The CDR3 region has the DNA TGTGCCAGCAGTACGGGGACAGGGACGGCGGCGGATCAGCCCCAGCATTTT.

This clone was counted a few times. V usage is TRBV7-9 and J usage is TRBJ1-4; unclear D gene. V was shortened by 5 bases and J by 8 bases, with 18 bases between the two germline ends. CDR1 and CDR2 from the germline V gene are SEHNR and FQNEAQ (reference sequence). The CDR3 runs 15 residues. For the CDR3, the DNA is TGTGCCAGCAGCCCCCGGGGTCTTCTTCGGGAAAAACTGTTTTTT. Translation: CASSPRGLLREKLFF.

The V call is TRBV6-2 or TRBV6-3, the J call TRBJ1-2; TRBD1 agrees at 8 bases. V shed 2 bases and J 8 bases; nucleotides not matched to a gene: 13. Looked up from germline, CDR1 is MNHEY and CDR2 is SVGEGT. This CDR3 has 16 amino acids. CDR3 sequence (DNA): TGTGCCAGCAGTTACCCAACCTCGGCGGGGACAGGCGGCTACACCTTC. Translated: CASSYPTSAGTGGYTF.

This chain connects TRBV5-4 to TRBJ2-3, with 7 positions matching TRBD2. V was pared by 9 bases and J by 0 bases, with 7 bases of the junction left unmatched. CDR1 is SGHNT, CDR2 YYREEE, per germline (reference sequence). The CDR3 extends over 14 amino acids. CDR3 sequence: CAILRGGSTDTQYF. CDR3 nucleotides: TGTGCCATCCTGCGCGGGGGTAGCACAGATACGCAGTATTTT.

This chain links TRBV20-1 with TRBJ1-2; D remains ambiguous. Trimming stripped 3 bases from V and 0 bases from J, with 11 bases between. Germline V gene lookup returns CDR1 DFQATT and CDR2 SNEGSKA (reference sequence). The CDR3 consists of 14 residues. CDR3 bases: TGCAGTGCTAGTGCCGACACCTCTAACTATGGCTACACCTTC. Amino acid sequence: CSASADTSNYGYTF.

The V and J genes are TRBV5-4 and TRBJ2-5, with D possibly being TRBD2 (6 bases). V gave up 4 bases and J gave up 3 bases, with 16 bases separating them. CDR1 and CDR2 (germline): SGHNT, YYREEE (reference sequence). The CDR3 consists of 15 residues. CDR3: CASSGIGAGKETQYF. The CDR3 nucleotides read TGTGCCAGCAGCGGGATAGGGGCGGGGAAAGAGACCCAGTACTTC.

The chain recombines TRBV11-2 with TRBJ2-5; the D gene is possibly TRBD1 (6 bases). Trimming left V 1 base short and J 5 bases short, with 8 bases between. The CDR3 extends over 13 amino acids. Germline CDR1 and CDR2: SGHAT and FQNNGV. CDR3 region: CASSLGQGETQYF. Written as DNA, the CDR3 is TGTGCCAGCAGCTTAGGGCAGGGGGAGACCCAGTACTTC.

Written as DNA, the CDR3 is TGTGCCAGCAGCGACACAGGGGATGCCACAGATACGCAGTATTTT. This gives the protein CASSDTGDATDTQYF. V gene TRBV9 combines with J gene TRBJ2-3; 7 nucleotides agree with TRBD1. The J segment lost 2 bases and the V segment lost 3 bases, leaving 6 bases of the junction unmatched. The CDR3 covers 15 residues. Germline CDR1 is SGDLS and CDR2 is YYNGEE.

The rearrangement joins TRBV5-1 to TRBJ2-2; D is perhaps TRBD2 (5 bases). The CDR3 has 13 residues. The ends were cut back, 0 bases at V and 6 bases at J, with 6 bases in the middle. The germline CDR1 and CDR2 sequences are SGHRS and YFSETQ. The CDR3 loop reads CASSLEAAGELFF. CDR3 sequence (DNA): TGCGCCAGCAGCTTGGAAGCGGCCGGGGAGCTGTTTTTT.

This clone was seen a single time. DNA for the CDR3: TGTGCCAGCAGCGCGGGCCTTTCGGGGGGGGCCCAGCATTTT. As protein: CASSAGLSGGAQHF. The chain recombines TRBV3-1 (or the pseudogene TRBV3-2) with TRBJ1-5, with D perhaps matching TRBD1 (5 bases). From germline, CDR1 is LGHDT and CDR2 YNNKEL (reference sequence). CDR3 size: 14 residues. Trimming took 5 bases from V and 11 from J, leaving 19 bases between them.